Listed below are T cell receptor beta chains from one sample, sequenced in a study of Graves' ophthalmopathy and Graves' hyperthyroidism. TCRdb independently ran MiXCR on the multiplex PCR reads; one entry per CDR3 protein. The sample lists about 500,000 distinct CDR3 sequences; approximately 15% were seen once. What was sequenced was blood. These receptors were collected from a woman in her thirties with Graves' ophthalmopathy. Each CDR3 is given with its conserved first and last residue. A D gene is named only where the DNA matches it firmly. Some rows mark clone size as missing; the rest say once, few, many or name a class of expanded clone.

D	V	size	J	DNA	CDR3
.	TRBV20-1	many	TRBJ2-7	TGCAGTGCGGGCATCTCCTACGAGCAGTACTTC	CSAGISYEQYF
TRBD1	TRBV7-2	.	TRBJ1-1	TGTGCCAGCAAGATAGGGGGCGCGATCACTGAAGCTTTCTTT	CASKIGGAITEAFF
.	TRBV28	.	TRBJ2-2	TGTGCCACCAGTCACAGGGAGGGAACAACCGGGGAGCTGTTTTTT	CATSHREGTTGELFF
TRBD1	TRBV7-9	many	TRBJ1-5	TGTGCCAGCAGCAGTGGGAGGGGGCATCAGCCCCAGCATTTT	CASSSGRGHQPQHF
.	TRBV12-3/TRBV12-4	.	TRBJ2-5	TGTGCCAGCAGTTTAGAAGGGTTCCAAGAGACCCAGTACTTC	CASSLEGFQETQYF
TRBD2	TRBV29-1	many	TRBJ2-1	TGCAGCGTTGGGCTAGCGGGAGACCACAATGAGCAGTTCTTC	CSVGLAGDHNEQFF
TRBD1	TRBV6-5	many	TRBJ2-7	TGTGCCAGCAGTTACTCGGGACAGCTTTACGAGCAGTACTTC	CASSYSGQLYEQYF
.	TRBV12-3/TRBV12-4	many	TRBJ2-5	TGTGCCAGCAGTACTAGACTCGTACCCGATTCGGGTGAGACCCAGTACTTC	CASSTRLVPDSGETQYF
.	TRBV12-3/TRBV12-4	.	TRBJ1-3	TGTGCCAGCAGCCCTGAGGTGTGGAACACCATATATTTT	CASSPEVWNTIYF
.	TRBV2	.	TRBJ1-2	TGTGCCAGCAAGATATTTGGAGGGAACTATGGCTACACCTTC	CASKIFGGNYGYTF
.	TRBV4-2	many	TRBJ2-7	TGTGCCAGCAGCCATCTGGGGTCCTACGAGCAGTACTTC	CASSHLGSYEQYF
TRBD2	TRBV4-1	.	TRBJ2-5	TGCGCCAGCAGCCAAACTAGCGGGGGGGAGACCCAGTACTTC	CASSQTSGGETQYF
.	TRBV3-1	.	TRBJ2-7	TGTGCCAGCAGCCCCGGGACGATGAGACCCTACGAGCAGTACTTC	CASSPGTMRPYEQYF
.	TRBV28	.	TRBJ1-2	TGTGCCAGCAGTTTATCGGTGACCGGAGCTAACTATGGCTACACCTTC	CASSLSVTGANYGYTF
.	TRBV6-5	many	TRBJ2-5	TGTGCCAGCAGTTACCGCCCCAGGGGAGAGACCCAGTACTTC	CASSYRPRGETQYF
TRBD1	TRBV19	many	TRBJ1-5	TGTGCCAGTAGTATAGATGGACAGGGGGCGCGGCAGCCCCAGCATTTT	CASSIDGQGARQPQHF
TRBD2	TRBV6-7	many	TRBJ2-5	TGTGCCAGCCGCATCAGCGACACAGCGGGGGGACAAGAGACCCAGTACTTC	CASRISDTAGGQETQYF
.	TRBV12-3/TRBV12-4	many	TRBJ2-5	TGTGCCAGCAATCTCCGGGCCTCCCAAGAGACCCAGTACTTC	CASNLRASQETQYF
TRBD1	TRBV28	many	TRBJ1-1	TGTGCCAGCAGCCTGGACAGGACAGACACTGAAGCTTTCTTT	CASSLDRTDTEAFF
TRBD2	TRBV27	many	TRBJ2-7	TGTGCCAGCAGTTTATCAAGGGCTAGCGGGATCTACGAGCAGTACTTC	CASSLSRASGIYEQYF
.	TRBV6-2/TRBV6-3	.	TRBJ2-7	TGTGCCAGCAGTTACTCGCGGGACTCCCTCTCCTACGAGCAGTACTTC	CASSYSRDSLSYEQYF
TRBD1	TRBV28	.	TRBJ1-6	TGTGCCAGCAGTGCCAGGGGGCTGGGGAATTCACCCCTCCACTTT	CASSARGLGNSPLHF
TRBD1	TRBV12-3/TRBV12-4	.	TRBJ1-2	TGTGCCGTTCGGGACAGGGAGGCTGAGGGCTACACCTTC	CAVRDREAEGYTF
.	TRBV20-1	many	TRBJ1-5	TGCAGTGCTCGGGACAATGACAATCAGCCCCAGCATTTT	CSARDNDNQPQHF
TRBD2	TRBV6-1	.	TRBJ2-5	TGTGCCAGCAGCCGACTAGCGCTGTACCAAGAGACCCAGTACTTC	CASSRLALYQETQYF
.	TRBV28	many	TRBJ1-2	TGTGCCAGCAGTTTAATCTATGGGGTTGGCTACACCTTC	CASSLIYGVGYTF
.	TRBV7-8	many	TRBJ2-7	TGTGCCAGCAGCTTATATACAGGGCTCGCCTACGAGCAGTACTTC	CASSLYTGLAYEQYF
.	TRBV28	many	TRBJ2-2	TGTGCCAGCACTTCCCGCGGGACGGCAAACACCGGGGAGCTGTTTTTT	CASTSRGTANTGELFF
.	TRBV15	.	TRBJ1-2	TGTGCCACCACCCTGGGTGGCGGTAGGAACTATGGCTACACCTTC	CATTLGGGRNYGYTF
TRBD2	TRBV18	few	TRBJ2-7	TGTGCCAGCTCACCCGCGGGGGGGCTCTACGAGCAGTACTTC	CASSPAGGLYEQYF
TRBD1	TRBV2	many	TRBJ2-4	TGTGCCAGCATGAAACAGGGGATAGGAAACATTCAGTACTTC	CASMKQGIGNIQYF